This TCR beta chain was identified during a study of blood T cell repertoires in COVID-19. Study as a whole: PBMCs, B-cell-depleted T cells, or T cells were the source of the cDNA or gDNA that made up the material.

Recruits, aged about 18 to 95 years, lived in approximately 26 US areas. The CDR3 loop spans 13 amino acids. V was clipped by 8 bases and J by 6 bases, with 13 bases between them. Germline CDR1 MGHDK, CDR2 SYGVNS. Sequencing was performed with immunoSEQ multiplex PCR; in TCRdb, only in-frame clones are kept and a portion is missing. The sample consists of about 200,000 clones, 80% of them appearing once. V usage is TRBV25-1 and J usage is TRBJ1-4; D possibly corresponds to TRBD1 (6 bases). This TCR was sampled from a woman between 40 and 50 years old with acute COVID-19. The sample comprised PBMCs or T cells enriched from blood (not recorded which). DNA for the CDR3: TGTGCCAGCTCCCAGGGGAGATATGAAAAACTGTTTTTT. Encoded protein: CASSQGRYEKLFF. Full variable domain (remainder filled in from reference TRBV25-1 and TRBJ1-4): EADIYQTPRYLVIGTGKKITLECSQTMGHDKMYWYQQDPGMELHLIHYSYGVNSTEKGDLSSESTVSRIRTEHFPLTLESARPSHTSQYLCASSQGRYEKLFFGSGTQLSVL.